These 13 T cell receptor beta chains originate from one sample sequenced in a study of cytotoxic CD8 clonotypes in ibrutinib-treated CLL. Only in-frame clones appear in the TCRdb table, and some are missing; sequencing was by immunoSEQ multiplex PCR. The table has about 300,000 clones, 60% to 80% seen once. The starting material was PBMCs, obtained after 36 months of ibrutinib treatment. These TCRs come from a human donor with chronic lymphocytic leukemia.

This clone was counted between two and nine times. The chain is built from TRBV28 and TRBJ1-1; 7 nucleotides agree with TRBD1. The trim removed 4 bases at V and 11 bases at J, leaving 7 bases unmatched. The CDR3 extends over 12 amino acids. CDR1 MDHEN and CDR2 SYDVKM come from the germline V gene. CDR3 amino acids: CASSWDSFTAFF. As DNA, the CDR3 is TGTGCCAGCAGTTGGGACAGTTTCACGGCTTTCTTT.

The chain joins TRBV6-5 to TRBJ1-4, with a weak D call TRBD1 (6 bases). CDR1 and CDR2 from the germline V gene are MNHEY and SVGAGI. Trimming took off 8 bases at V and 8 bases at J, with 12 bases between the two ends. The CDR3 is 12 amino acids. CDR3 residues: CASGQLGEKLFF. Written as DNA, the CDR3 is TGTGCCAGCGGACAGCTGGGCGAAAAACTGTTTTTT.

This chain joins TRBV4-1 and TRBJ1-2; the D is unclear. Per the germline V gene, CDR1 is MGHRA and CDR2 is YSYEKL. The CDR3 covers 14 residues. Trimming shortened V by 0 bases and J by 7 bases, and 12 bases separated the two germline ends. CDR3 amino acids: CASSQEKGRLGYTF. The CDR3 DNA reads TGCGCCAGCAGCCAAGAAAAGGGTAGACTTGGCTACACCTTC.

V gene TRBV5-6 combines with J gene TRBJ1-1, with a weak D call TRBD1 (5 bases). The CDR3 extends over 15 amino acids. Trimming removed 1 base at V and 0 bases at J, with 10 bases between. Germline CDR1 SGHDT, CDR2 YYEEEE. The CDR3 bases are TGTGCCAGCAGCTTGAGGCAGACAGTGAACACTGAAGCTTTCTTT. Its translation: CASSLRQTVNTEAFF.

This rearrangement joins TRBV19 to TRBJ2-4; 8 bases match TRBD1. CDR3 length: 20 amino acids. Trimming at V came to 5 bases and at J to 4 bases, leaving 22 bases not matched to a gene. Germline CDR1 is LNHDA and CDR2 is SQIVND (reference sequence). CDR3 residues: CASSGETGDATLVKKNIQYF. CDR3 nucleotide sequence: TGTGCCAGTAGTGGGGAGACAGGGGATGCGACTTTAGTGAAGAAAAACATTCAGTACTTC.

V is TRBV10-1 and J is TRBJ2-7, with D hard to call. The length of the CDR3 is 14 residues. V shed 3 bases and J shed 0 bases, with 9 bases lying between them. Looked up from germline, CDR1 is WNHNN and CDR2 is SYGVQD (reference sequence). The CDR3 here is CASSEGRYSYEQYF. As DNA, the CDR3 is TGCGCCAGCAGTGAAGGCAGATACTCCTACGAGCAGTACTTC.

The chain joins TRBV11-2 to TRBJ2-1; unclear D gene. Germline V lookup: CDR1 SGHAT, CDR2 FQNNGV. The CDR3 runs 15 residues. Between the trimmed V and J ends, which lost 5 bases and 1 base, there was a span of 12 bases. CDR3 coding DNA: TGTGCCAGCAGCCCCCCCACCCTGTCCTACAATGAGCAGTTCTTC. It codes for CASSPPTLSYNEQFF. The full variable domain, rest sourced from reference TRBV11-2 and TRBJ2-1, is EAGVAQSPRYKIIEKRQSVAFWCNPISGHATLYWYQQILGQGPKLLIQFQNNGVVDDSQLPKDRFSAERLKGVDSTLKIQPAKLEDSAVYLCASSPPTLSYNEQFFGPGTRLTVL.

This clone was counted only a few times. The chain recombines TRBV27 with TRBJ1-2; no clear D. Trimming cost V 8 bases and J 4 bases, with 14 bases left between them. There are 13 residues in the CDR3. Germline CDR1 reads MNHEY; CDR2 reads SMNVEV (reference sequence). The CDR3 spells CASARHGSYGYTF. DNA for the CDR3: TGTGCCAGCGCGCGTCATGGTTCCTATGGCTACACCTTC.

This rearrangement joins TRBV11-3 to TRBJ2-2; D is undetermined. V lost 1 base to trimming and J lost 4 bases, with 13 bases between them. This CDR3 contains 16 residues. Germline values: CDR1 SGHNT, CDR2 YENEEA. CDR3 sequence: CASSLGGSGVTGELFF. DNA for the CDR3: TGTGCCAGCAGCTTAGGCGGTTCTGGGGTCACCGGGGAGCTGTTTTTT.

This chain connects TRBV28 to TRBJ2-7; D gene ambiguous. The ends were cut back, 6 bases at V and 4 bases at J, with 10 bases in the middle. This CDR3 region has 12 residues. Germline V gene sequence: CDR1 MDHEN, CDR2 SYDVKM. CDR3 region: CASSPDKYEQYF. CDR3 in DNA: TGTGCCAGCAGCCCAGATAAATACGAGCAGTACTTC.

This clone appeared a few times. The rearrangement uses TRBV2 and TRBJ1-3, with D hard to call. The CDR3 sequence is 13 residues long. Germline V gives CDR1 SNHLY, CDR2 FYNNEI. Trimming removed 4 bases at V and 7 bases at J, with 11 bases between. CDR3 loop: CASSAAGVNTIYF. CDR3 nucleotides: TGTGCCAGCAGTGCGGCAGGAGTGAACACCATATATTTT.

The CDR3 protein is CASSLAAGGINTEAFF. CDR3 sequence (DNA): TGTGCCAGCAGCTTGGCCGCGGGGGGCATAAACACTGAAGCTTTCTTT. The V and J genes are TRBV5-4 and TRBJ1-1; weak D call: TRBD1 (6 bases). CDR1 and CDR2 from the germline V gene are SGHNT and YYREEE (reference sequence). The length of the CDR3 is 16 residues. Trimming stripped 0 bases from V and 2 bases from J, with 14 bases between.

This clone was detected only a few times. The CDR3 coding sequence is TGTGCCAGCAGTGGTACTAGCGGGAGCGGTATGTCGGCGACCCAGTACTTC. It translates to CASSGTSGSGMSATQYF. The V and J genes are TRBV2 and TRBJ2-5; 11 nucleotides align to TRBD2. CDR1 and CDR2 (germline): SNHLY, FYNNEI. The CDR3 sequence is 17 residues long. V lost 4 bases and J lost 7; bases outside the gene matches: 14.